What follows are 11 T cell receptor beta chains derived from one specimen sequenced in a study of control samples from healthy donors and cancer patients. The assay was immunoSEQ multiplex PCR, and TCRdb's table has in-frame clones only and misses some. The profile covers some 130,000 clones, with roughly 90% appearing a single time and roughly 2.1% taken by the ten largest. Sequencing input: blood. The receptors were sampled from a woman aged 45 to 65 in good health.

The chain employs TRBV5-1 and TRBJ2-5, with 11 bases aligning to TRBD2. The V gene end was trimmed by 3 bases and the J gene end by 4 bases; junction bases not matched to a gene: 8. The CDR3 has 16 residues. CDR1 SGHRS and CDR2 YFSETQ come from the germline V gene. CDR3 protein: CASSSGLAEPLETQYF. The CDR3 nucleotides are TGCGCCAGCAGCTCGGGACTAGCGGAGCCATTAGAGACCCAGTACTTC.

V usage is TRBV28 and J usage is TRBJ2-1; tentative D call: TRBD1 (6 bases). Germline V gene sequence: CDR1 MDHEN, CDR2 SYDVKM. The CDR3 loop spans 15 amino acids. Trimming cost V 3 bases and J 4 bases, with 13 bases left between them. The CDR3 DNA follows: TGTGCCAGCAGTTTGAGTGACAGGTTATACAATGAGCAGTTCTTC. Protein product: CASSLSDRLYNEQFF.

A single count supports this clone. Here the CDR3 DNA reads TGCAGCGTCCGACAGGCAGCCTACGAGCAGTACTTC. It codes for CSVRQAAYEQYF. This sequence joins TRBV29-1 and TRBJ2-7; D is perhaps TRBD1 (6 bases). V dropped 6 bases and J dropped 2 bases, with 11 bases sitting between them. Germline V gene lookup returns CDR1 SQVTM and CDR2 ANQGSEA. The length of the CDR3 is 12 residues.

This chain uses TRBV7-2 with TRBJ2-1; the match to TRBD2 covers 7 bases. CDR1 and CDR2 from the germline V gene are SGHTA and FQGNSA. This CDR3 is 14 amino acids long. Trimming removed 5 bases from V and 6 bases from J; junction bases left unmatched: 7. The CDR3 DNA is TGTGCCAGCAGCAACGCTGGGGGGGGCAATGAGCAGTTCTTC. Its protein is CASSNAGGGNEQFF.

The chain uses TRBV6-6 and TRBJ2-3; D unresolved. Germline V CDR1 and CDR2: MNHNY, SVGAGI (reference sequence). V was cut by 3 bases and J by 6 bases, with 4 bases left in between. The CDR3 has 11 amino acids. CDR3 in DNA: TGTGCCAGCAGTTATTTGGATACGCAGTATTTT. It specifies CASSYLDTQYF.

The chain is built from TRBV30 and TRBJ1-2, with D unresolved. Germline V gives CDR1 GTSNPN, CDR2 SVGIG (reference sequence). Trimming shortened V by 4 bases and J by 5 bases, and 14 bases separated the two germline ends. The CDR3 has 13 amino acids. The CDR3 DNA is TGTGCCTGGAACGGGAGACCTCCGTATGGCTACACCTTC. It translates to CAWNGRPPYGYTF. The full variable domain, its missing parts supplied by reference TRBV30 and TRBJ1-2, is SQTIHQWPATLVQPVGSPLSLECTVEGTSNPNLYWYRQAAGRGLQLLFYSVGIGQISSEVPQNLSASRPQDRQFILSSKKLLLSDSGFYLCAWNGRPPYGYTFGSGTRLTVV.

This clone was observed once. V gene TRBV24-1 combines with J gene TRBJ1-5, with a possible D match to TRBD1 (6 bases). This CDR3 contains 18 residues. Trimming removed 1 base from V and 2 bases from J, with 17 bases in between. Germline CDR1 and CDR2: KGHDR and SFDVKD. The CDR3 DNA reads TGTGCCACCAGTGATTTTCGAACCGAACAGGGTTGCAATCAGCCCCAGCATTTT. Its translation: CATSDFRTEQGCNQPQHF.

J is TRBJ2-6 and V is TRBV13; D not certain. CDR1 is PRHDT, CDR2 FYEKMQ, per germline (reference sequence). The CDR3 spans 13 residues. The ends were cut back, 1 base at V and 2 bases at J, with 0 bases in the middle. For the CDR3, the DNA is TGTGCCAGCAGCTTAGCTGGGGCCAACGTCCTGACTTTC. Its translation is CASSLAGANVLTF.

This chain connects TRBV30 to TRBJ1-5; D unresolved. The germline V gene has CDR1 GTSNPN and CDR2 SVGIG (reference sequence). Trimming cost V 5 bases and J 3 bases, with 23 bases left between them. The CDR3 spans 17 residues. The CDR3 loop is CAWGPENGPLNNQPQHF. The CDR3 DNA reads TGTGCCTGGGGCCCAGAGAATGGACCCCTTAACAATCAGCCCCAGCATTTT. The whole variable domain, filled in from reference TRBV30 and TRBJ1-5, reads SQTIHQWPATLVQPVGSPLSLECTVEGTSNPNLYWYRQAAGRGLQLLFYSVGIGQISSEVPQNLSASRPQDRQFILSSKKLLLSDSGFYLCAWGPENGPLNNQPQHFGDGTRLSIL.

V gene TRBV3-1 (or the pseudogene TRBV3-2) combines with J gene TRBJ2-2; no reliable D call. Trimming removed 5 bases at V and 3 bases at J, with 4 bases between. Germline V gene lookup returns CDR1 LGHDT and CDR2 YNNKEL (reference sequence). The CDR3 is 12 amino acids. The CDR3 bases are TGTGCCAGCAGCTTTCACACCGGGGAGCTGTTTTTT. It specifies CASSFHTGELFF.

This chain connects TRBV5-1 to TRBJ2-7, with 8 bases fitting TRBD1. This CDR3 spans 14 amino acids. Germline CDR1 and CDR2: SGHRS and YFSETQ. V trimming: 2 bases; J trimming: 4 bases; junction bases outside the gene matches: 5. The CDR3 region is CASSLGQGAYEQYF. In DNA form, the CDR3 reads TGCGCCAGCAGCTTAGGGCAGGGGGCTTACGAGCAGTACTTC.